This T cell receptor beta chain comes out of a study of response to subunit inactivated influenza vaccine. Using its own MiXCR run on the RT-PCR reads, TCRdb lists one record per CDR3 protein. The repertoire has hundreds of thousands of distinct CDR3 sequences, roughly 10% of them found once; the top ten carry approximately 11%. This clonotype was seen at least ten times. Germline is not matched at one junction end, which may reflect a read error. From germline, CDR1 is LNHNV and CDR2 YYDKDF (reference sequence). This CDR3 has 11 amino acids. Separately, the same data were catalogued under a study of T cells expressing NK-cell markers. From that report: UMIs were included in TCR beta cDNA generated by 5'RACE template switching. Among the eight sequenced donors, seven tested HCMV-seropositive and one tested seronegative. Sorting was limited to alpha-beta TCR-expressing T cells with an anti-gamma-delta TCR antibody in several experiments. The study found dominant NKG2C+ clonotypes at about 1.0-7.5% of CD8+ T cells in about six donors.

The receptor comes from a man aged 50-60 years who received an inactivated influenza vaccine. The material was PBMCs from blood, obtained on the day of vaccination. V gene TRBV15 combines with J gene TRBJ2-5; D remains unclear. In DNA form, the CDR3 reads TGTGCCACCAGCAGAGCGGGTATCCGAGACTTC. It translates to CATSRAGIRDF.